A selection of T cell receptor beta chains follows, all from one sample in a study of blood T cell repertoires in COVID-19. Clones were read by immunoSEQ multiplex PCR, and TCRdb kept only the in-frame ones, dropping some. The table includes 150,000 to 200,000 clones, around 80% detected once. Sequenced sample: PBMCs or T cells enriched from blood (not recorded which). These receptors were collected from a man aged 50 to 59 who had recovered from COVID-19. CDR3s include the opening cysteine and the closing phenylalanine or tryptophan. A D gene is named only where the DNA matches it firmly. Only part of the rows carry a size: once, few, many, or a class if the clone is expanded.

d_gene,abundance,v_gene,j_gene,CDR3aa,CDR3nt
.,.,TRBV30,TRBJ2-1,CAWSLQGGFEQFF,TGTGCCTGGAGTCTACAGGGCGGGTTTGAGCAGTTCTTC
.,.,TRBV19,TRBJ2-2,CASTSGLAGTPNTGELFF,.
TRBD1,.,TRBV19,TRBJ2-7,CASSNGQGGHEQYF,TGTGCCAGTAGCAACGGACAGGGTGGCCACGAGCAGTACTTC
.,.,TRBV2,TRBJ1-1,CASSVRGTEAFF,TGTGCCAGCAGTGTTCGGGGCACTGAAGCTTTCTTT
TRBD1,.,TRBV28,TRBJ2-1,CASSSGTVIGDEQFF,TGTGCCAGCAGTTCCGGGACAGTAATTGGCGATGAGCAGTTCTTC
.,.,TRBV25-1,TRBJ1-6,CASSEMISSSGSPLHF,TGTGCCAGCAGTGAAATGATCTCCAGCTCGGGTTCACCCCTCCACTTT
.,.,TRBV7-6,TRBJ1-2,CASSLGGNYGYTF,TGTGCCAGCAGCTTAGGGGGCAACTATGGCTACACCTTC
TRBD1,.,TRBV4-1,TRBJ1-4,CASNKQGNEKLFF,TGCGCCAGCAACAAACAGGGGAATGAAAAACTGTTTTTT
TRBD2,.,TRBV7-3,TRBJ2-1,CASSLGSSGRDEQFF,TGTGCCAGCAGCTTAGGGTCTAGCGGGAGAGACGAGCAGTTCTTC
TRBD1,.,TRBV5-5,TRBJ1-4,CASSPGQGGGNEKLFF,TGTGCCAGCAGCCCGGGGCAGGGGGGAGGTAATGAAAAACTGTTTTTT
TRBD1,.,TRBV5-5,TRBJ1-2,CASTLDRGRGNYGYTF,TGTGCCAGCACCCTGGACAGGGGACGGGGTAACTATGGCTACACCTTC
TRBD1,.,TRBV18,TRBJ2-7,CASSRADRGYEQYF,TGTGCCAGCTCACGAGCGGACAGGGGCTACGAGCAGTACTTC
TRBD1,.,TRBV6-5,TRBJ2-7,CATSGQGSYEQYF,TGTGCCACCTCGGGACAGGGCTCCTACGAGCAGTACTTC
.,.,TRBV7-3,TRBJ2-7,CASSPRPNGYEQYF,TGTGCCAGCAGCCCGCGGCCGAATGGATACGAGCAGTACTTC
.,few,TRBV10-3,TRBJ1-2,CAISETTYGYTF,TGTGCCATCAGTGAGACTACCTATGGCTACACCTTC
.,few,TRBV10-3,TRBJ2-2,CAISDAQTTGSLSGELFF,TGTGCCATCAGTGACGCTCAAACGACGGGGAGCCTGTCCGGGGAGCTGTTTTTT
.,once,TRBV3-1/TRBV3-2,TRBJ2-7,CASSQAAVTSYEQYF,TGTGCCAGCAGCCAAGCAGCGGTGACTTCCTACGAGCAGTACTTC
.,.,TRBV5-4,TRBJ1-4,CASSLGGQLFF,TGTGCCAGCAGCTTGGGGGGGCAACTGTTTTTT
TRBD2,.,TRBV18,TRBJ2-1,CASSPGGGYNEQFF,TGTGCCAGCTCACCTGGCGGGGGGTACAATGAGCAGTTCTTC
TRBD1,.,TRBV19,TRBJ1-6,CASSPPGQGSPLHF,TGTGCCAGTAGTCCTCCGGGACAGGGCTCACCCCTCCACTTT
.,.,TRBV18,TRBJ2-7,CASSLKTDSYEQYF,TGTGCCAGCTCACTCAAGACAGACTCCTACGAGCAGTACTTC
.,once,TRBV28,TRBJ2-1,CASRSPSGHYNEQFF,TGTGCCAGCAGGTCCCCTTCAGGGCACTACAATGAGCAGTTCTTC
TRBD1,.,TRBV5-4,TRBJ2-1,CASSLSTGGWHEQFF,TGTGCCAGCAGCTTGAGTACAGGGGGCTGGCATGAGCAGTTCTTC
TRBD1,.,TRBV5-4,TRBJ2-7,CASSYSDRREQYF,TGTGCCAGCAGCTACTCGGACAGGCGCGAGCAGTACTTC
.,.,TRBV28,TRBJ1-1,CASSLPGVEAFF,TGTGCCAGCAGTCTGCCCGGGGTCGAAGCTTTCTTT
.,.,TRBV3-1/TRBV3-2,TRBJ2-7,CASSQVVGTLSYEQYF,TGTGCCAGCAGCCAAGTAGTCGGGACTCTCTCCTACGAGCAGTACTTC
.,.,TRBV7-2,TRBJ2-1,CASSPRESRNEQFF,TGTGCCAGCAGCCCTCGGGAATCCCGGAATGAGCAGTTCTTC
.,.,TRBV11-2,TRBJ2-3,CASSLAGPDTQYF,TGTGCCAGCAGCTTAGCTGGGCCTGATACGCAGTATTTT
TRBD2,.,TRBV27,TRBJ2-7,CASRGTSGRSYEQYF,TGTGCCAGCAGGGGGACTAGCGGGAGGTCCTACGAGCAGTACTTC
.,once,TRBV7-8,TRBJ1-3,CASSHSGGGGGNTIYF,TGTGCCAGCAGTCATTCCGGCGGGGGCGGTGGAAACACCATATATTTT
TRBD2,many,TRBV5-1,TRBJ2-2,CASSVSGTGELFF,TGCGCCAGCAGCGTTAGCGGGACCGGGGAGCTGTTTTTT
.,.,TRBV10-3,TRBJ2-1,CAIRPDLVNDNEQFF,TGTGCCATCAGACCGGACTTGGTCAACGACAATGAGCAGTTCTTC
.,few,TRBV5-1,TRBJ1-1,CASRISNTEAFF,TGCGCCAGCAGAATCTCGAACACTGAAGCTTTCTTT
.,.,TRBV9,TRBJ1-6,CASSLGTWNSPLHF,TGTGCCAGCAGCCTCGGGACTTGGAATTCACCCCTCCACTTT
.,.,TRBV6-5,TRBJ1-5,CASRSGSNSNQPQHF,TGTGCCAGCAGATCGGGATCGAATAGCAATCAGCCCCAGCATTTT
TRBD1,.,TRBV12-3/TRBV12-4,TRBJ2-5,CASTERSGTVYF,TGTGCCAGCACCGAACGATCCGGGACAGTATACTTC
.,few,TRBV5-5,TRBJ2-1,CASSGRVRGNEQFF,TGTGCCAGCAGCGGCAGGGTACGTGGGAATGAGCAGTTCTTC
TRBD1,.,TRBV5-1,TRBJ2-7,CASSQDRGFGEQYF,TGCGCCAGCAGCCAAGACAGGGGCTTCGGGGAGCAGTACTTC
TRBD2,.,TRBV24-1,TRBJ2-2,CATSARIGTSGGAGELFF,TGTGCCACCAGTGCCCGAATCGGGACTAGCGGAGGGGCCGGGGAGCTGTTTTTT
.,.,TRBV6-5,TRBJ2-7,CASSYLTGNYEQYF,TGTGCCAGCAGTTACCTTACGGGAAACTACGAGCAGTACTTC
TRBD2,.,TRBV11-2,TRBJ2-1,CASSLGSLAGGMVFF,TGTGCCAGCAGCTTAGGGTCACTAGCGGGAGGAATGGTGTTCTTC
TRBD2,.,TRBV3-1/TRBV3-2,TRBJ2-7,CASSHTSGRADEQYF,TGTGCCAGCAGCCACACTAGCGGGAGGGCCGACGAGCAGTACTTC